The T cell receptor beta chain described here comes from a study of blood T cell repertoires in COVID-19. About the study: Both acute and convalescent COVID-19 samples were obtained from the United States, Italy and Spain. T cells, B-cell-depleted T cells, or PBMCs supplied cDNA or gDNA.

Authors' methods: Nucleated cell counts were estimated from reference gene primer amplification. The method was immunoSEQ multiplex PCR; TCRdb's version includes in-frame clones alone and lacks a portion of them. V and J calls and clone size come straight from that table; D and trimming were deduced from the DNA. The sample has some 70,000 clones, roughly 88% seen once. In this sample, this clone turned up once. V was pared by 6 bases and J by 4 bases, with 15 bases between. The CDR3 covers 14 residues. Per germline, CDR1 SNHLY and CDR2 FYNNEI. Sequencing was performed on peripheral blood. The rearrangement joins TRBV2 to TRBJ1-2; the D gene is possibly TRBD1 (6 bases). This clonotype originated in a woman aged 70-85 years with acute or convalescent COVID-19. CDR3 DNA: TGTGCCAGCAGGGAAACAGGGAAAGGCTATGGCTACACCTTC. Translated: CASRETGKGYGYTF. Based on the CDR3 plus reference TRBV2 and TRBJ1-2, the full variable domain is EPEVTQTPSHQVTQMGQEVILRCVPISNHLYFYWYRQILGQKVEFLVSFYNNEISEKSEIFDDQFSVERPDGSNFTLKIRSTKLEDSAMYFCASRETGKGYGYTFGSGTRLTVV.